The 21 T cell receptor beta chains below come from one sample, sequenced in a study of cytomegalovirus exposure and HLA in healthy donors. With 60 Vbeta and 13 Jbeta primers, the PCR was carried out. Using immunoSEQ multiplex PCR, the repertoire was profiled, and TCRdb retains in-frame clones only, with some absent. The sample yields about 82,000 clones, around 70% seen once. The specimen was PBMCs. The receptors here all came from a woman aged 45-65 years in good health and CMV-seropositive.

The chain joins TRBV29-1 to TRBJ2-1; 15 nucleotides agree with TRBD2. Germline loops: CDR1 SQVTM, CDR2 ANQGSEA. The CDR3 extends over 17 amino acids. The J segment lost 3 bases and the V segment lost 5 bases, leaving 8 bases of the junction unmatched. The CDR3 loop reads CSVPRTSGRASYNEQFF. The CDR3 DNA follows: TGCAGCGTTCCCCGGACTAGCGGGAGGGCCAGCTACAATGAGCAGTTCTTC.

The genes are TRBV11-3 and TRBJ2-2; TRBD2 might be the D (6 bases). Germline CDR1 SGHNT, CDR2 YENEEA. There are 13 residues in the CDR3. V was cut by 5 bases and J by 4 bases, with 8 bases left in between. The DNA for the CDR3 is TGTGCCAGCAGCCGACTAGTCACCGGGGAGCTGTTTTTT. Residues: CASSRLVTGELFF.

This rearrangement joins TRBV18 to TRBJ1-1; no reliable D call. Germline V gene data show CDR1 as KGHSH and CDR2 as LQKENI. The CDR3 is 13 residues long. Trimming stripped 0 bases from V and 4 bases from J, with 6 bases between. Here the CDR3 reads CASSPPASTEAFF. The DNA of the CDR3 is TGTGCCAGCTCACCACCGGCATCCACTGAAGCTTTCTTT.

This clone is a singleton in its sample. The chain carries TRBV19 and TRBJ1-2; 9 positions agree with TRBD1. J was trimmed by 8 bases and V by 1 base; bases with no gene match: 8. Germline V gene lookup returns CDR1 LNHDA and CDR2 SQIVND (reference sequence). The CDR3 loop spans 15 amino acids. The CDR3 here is CASSIVGTGKHGYTF. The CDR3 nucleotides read TGTGCCAGTAGTATAGTCGGGACAGGGAAGCACGGCTACACCTTC.

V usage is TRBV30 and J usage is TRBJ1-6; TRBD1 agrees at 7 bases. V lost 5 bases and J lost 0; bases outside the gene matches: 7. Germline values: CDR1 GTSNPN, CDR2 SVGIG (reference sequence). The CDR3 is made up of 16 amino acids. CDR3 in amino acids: CAWRDRGSSYNSPLHF. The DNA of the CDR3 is TGTGCCTGGCGGGACAGAGGGAGCTCCTATAATTCACCCCTCCACTTT.

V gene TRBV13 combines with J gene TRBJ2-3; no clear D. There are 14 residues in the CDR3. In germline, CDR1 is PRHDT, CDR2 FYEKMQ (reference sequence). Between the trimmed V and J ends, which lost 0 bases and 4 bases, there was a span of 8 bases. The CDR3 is CASSLGQVADTQYF. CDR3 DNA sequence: TGTGCCAGCAGCTTAGGCCAGGTAGCAGATACGCAGTATTTT.

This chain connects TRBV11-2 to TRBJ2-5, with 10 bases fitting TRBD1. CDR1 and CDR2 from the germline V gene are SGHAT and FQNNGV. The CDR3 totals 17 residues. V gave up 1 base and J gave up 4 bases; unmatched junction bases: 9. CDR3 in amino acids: CASSLGQGARVSETQYF. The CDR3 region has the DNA TGTGCCAGCAGCTTAGGACAGGGGGCGCGGGTCTCAGAGACCCAGTACTTC.

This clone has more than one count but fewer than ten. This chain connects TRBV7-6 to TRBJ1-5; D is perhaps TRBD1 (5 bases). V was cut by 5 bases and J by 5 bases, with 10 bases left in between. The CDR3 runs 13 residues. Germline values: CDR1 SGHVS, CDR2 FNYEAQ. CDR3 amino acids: CASSPQGYQPQHF. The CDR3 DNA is TGTGCCAGCAGCCCCCAGGGTTATCAGCCCCAGCATTTT.

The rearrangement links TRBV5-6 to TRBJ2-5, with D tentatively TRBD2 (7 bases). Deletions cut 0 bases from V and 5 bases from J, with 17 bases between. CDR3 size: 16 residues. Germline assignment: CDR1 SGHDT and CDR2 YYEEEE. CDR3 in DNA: TGTGCCAGCAGCTTGGAAGTCAGGCCGGGGGGCGAGACCCAGTACTTC. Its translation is CASSLEVRPGGETQYF.

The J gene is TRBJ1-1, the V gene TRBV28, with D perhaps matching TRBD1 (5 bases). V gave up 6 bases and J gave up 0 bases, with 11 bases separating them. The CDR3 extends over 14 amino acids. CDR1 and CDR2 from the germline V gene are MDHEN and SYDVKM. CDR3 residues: CASSPGLMNTEAFF. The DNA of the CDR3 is TGTGCCAGCAGCCCGGGACTGATGAACACTGAAGCTTTCTTT.

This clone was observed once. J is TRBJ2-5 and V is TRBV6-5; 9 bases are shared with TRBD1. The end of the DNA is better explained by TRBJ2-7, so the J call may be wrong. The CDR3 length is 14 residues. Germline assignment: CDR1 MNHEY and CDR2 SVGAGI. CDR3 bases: TGTGCCAGCACCGACAGGGGGATAACCTACGAGCAGTACTTC. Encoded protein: CASTDRGITYEQYF.

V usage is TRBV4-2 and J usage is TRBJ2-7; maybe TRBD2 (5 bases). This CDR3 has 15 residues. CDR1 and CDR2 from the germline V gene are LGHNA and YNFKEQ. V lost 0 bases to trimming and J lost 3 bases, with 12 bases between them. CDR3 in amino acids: CASSQELREFYEQYF. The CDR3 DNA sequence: TGTGCCAGCAGCCAAGAGCTCCGGGAATTCTACGAGCAGTACTTC.

The CDR3 DNA follows: TGTGCCGTTTTTAGCCTTGGGTTTTACGAGCAGTACTTC. The encoded protein is CAVFSLGFYEQYF. This chain links TRBV6-1 with TRBJ2-7; no definite D call. The CDR3 runs to 13 residues. The V gene lost 11 bases and the J gene lost 4 bases, with 18 bases spanning the gap. Germline CDR1 and CDR2: MNHNS and SASEGT.

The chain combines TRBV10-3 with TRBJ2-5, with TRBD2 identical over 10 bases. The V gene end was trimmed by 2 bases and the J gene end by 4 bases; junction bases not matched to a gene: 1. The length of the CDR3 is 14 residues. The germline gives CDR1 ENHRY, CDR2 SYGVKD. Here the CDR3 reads CAISEASGRETQYF. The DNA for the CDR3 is TGTGCCATCAGTGAGGCTAGCGGGAGAGAGACCCAGTACTTC.

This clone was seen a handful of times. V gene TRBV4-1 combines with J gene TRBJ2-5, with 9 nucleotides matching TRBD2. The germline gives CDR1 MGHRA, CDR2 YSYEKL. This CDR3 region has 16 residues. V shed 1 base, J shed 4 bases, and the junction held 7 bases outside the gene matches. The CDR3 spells CASSQGGRGLAETQYF. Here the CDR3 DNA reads TGCGCCAGCAGCCAAGGGGGTAGGGGACTAGCAGAGACCCAGTACTTC.

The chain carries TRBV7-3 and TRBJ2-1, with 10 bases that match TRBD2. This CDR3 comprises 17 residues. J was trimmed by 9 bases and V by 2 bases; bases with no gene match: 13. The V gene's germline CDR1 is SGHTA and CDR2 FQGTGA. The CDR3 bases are TGTGCCAGCAGCTTACCAGCGCGTCCTAGCGGGGGCTTTGAGCAGTTCTTC. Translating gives CASSLPARPSGGFEQFF.

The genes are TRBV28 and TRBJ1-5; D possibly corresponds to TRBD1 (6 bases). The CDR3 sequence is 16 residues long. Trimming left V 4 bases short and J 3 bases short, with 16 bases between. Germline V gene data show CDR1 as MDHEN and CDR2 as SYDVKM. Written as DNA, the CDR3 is TGTGCCAGCAGTTACCTCACCACAGGGATCAATCAGCCCCAGCATTTT. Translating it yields CASSYLTTGINQPQHF.

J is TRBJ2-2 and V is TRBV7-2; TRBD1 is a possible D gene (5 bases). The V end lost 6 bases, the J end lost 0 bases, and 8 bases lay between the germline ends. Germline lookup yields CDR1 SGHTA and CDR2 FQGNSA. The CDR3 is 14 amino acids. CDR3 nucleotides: TGTGCCAGCAGTTTGACAGCGAACACCGGGGAGCTGTTTTTT. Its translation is CASSLTANTGELFF.

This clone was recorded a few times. This CDR3 reads CASSYSPTNTEAFF. The CDR3 nucleotides read TGTGCCAGCAGTTACTCTCCTACGAACACTGAAGCTTTCTTT. The chain carries TRBV6-5 and TRBJ1-1; D unclear. V lost 0 bases to trimming and J lost 1 base, with 6 bases between them. The V gene's germline CDR1 is MNHEY and CDR2 SVGAGI. The CDR3 consists of 14 residues.

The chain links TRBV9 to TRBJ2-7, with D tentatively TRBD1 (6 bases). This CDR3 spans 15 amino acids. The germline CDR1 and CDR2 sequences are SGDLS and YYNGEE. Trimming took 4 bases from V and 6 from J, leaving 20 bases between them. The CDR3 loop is CASSPLRAGTLEQYF. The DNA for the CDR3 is TGTGCCAGCAGCCCCCTCCGCGCTGGGACACTCGAGCAGTACTTC.

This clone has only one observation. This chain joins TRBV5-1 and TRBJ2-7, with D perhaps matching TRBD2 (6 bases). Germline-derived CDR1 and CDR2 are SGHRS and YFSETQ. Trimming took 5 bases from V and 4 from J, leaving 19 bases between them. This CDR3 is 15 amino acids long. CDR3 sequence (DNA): TGCGCCAGCAGGCTTTCTAATGGAGGGTTTTACGAGCAGTACTTC. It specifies CASRLSNGGFYEQYF.